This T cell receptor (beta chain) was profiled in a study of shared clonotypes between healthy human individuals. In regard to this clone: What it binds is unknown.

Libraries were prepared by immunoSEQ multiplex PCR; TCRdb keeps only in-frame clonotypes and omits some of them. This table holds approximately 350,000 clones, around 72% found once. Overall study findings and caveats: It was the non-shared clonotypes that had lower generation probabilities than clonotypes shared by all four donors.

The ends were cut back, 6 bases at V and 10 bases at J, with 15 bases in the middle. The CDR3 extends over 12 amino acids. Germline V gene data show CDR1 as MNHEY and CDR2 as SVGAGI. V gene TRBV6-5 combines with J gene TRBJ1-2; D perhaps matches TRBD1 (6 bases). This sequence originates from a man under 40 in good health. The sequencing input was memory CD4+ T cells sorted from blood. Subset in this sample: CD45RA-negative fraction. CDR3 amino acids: CASSRTSGAYTF. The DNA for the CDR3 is TGTGCCAGCAGCCGAACGTCGGGGGCCTACACCTTC.